This T cell receptor beta chain comes out of a study of blood T cell repertoires in COVID-19. Whole-study context: Sites in the United States, Italy and Spain provided acute and convalescent COVID-19 samples.

The authors' processing: Amplification of reference gene primers provided the estimated nucleated cell counts. Clones were read by immunoSEQ multiplex PCR, and TCRdb kept only the in-frame ones, dropping some. Clonal size and the V and J genes are those of that table, whereas D and trimming came from the DNA. The data show under 250,000 clones, roughly 80% seen once. The length of the CDR3 is 18 residues. The V and J ends lost 6 bases and 0 bases, in that order; junction bases with no gene match: 7. The germline gives CDR1 SGHTA, CDR2 FQGNSA. The origin of this receptor is a man aged 80 or over with acute or convalescent COVID-19. J is TRBJ1-6 and V is TRBV7-2, with TRBD1 matching over 11 bases. The sample was peripheral blood. The CDR3 sequence: CASSLRDRGSSYNSPLHF. CDR3 coding DNA: TGTGCCAGCAGTCTCCGGGACAGGGGGAGCTCCTATAATTCACCCCTCCACTTT.